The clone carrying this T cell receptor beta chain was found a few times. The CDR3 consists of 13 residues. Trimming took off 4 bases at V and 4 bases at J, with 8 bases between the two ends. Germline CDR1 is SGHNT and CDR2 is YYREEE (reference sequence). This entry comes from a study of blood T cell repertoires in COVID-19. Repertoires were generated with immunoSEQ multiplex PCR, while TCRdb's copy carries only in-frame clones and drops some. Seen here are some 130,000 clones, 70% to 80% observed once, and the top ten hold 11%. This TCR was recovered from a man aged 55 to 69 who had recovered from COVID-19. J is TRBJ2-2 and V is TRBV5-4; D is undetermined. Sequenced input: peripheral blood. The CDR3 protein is CASSEDTTGELFF. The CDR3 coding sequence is TGTGCCAGCAGCGAAGACACCACCGGGGAGCTGTTTTTT.